These 2 T cell receptor beta chains originate from one sample sequenced in a study of blood T cell repertoires in COVID-19. Repertoires were generated with immunoSEQ multiplex PCR, while TCRdb's copy carries only in-frame clones and drops some. Of approximately 440,000 clones listed, less than 95% are singletons. Sequencing was carried out using PBMCs or T cells enriched from blood (not recorded which). These receptors were obtained from a man aged 18 to 29 who had recovered from COVID-19.

The chain joins TRBV5-1 to TRBJ1-5; no reliable D call. The CDR3 extends over 14 amino acids. V dropped 4 bases and J dropped 1 base, with 9 bases sitting between them. Germline-derived CDR1 and CDR2 are SGHRS and YFSETQ. The CDR3 reads CASSPTGSNQPQHF. The CDR3 nucleotides are TGCGCCAGCAGCCCAACGGGGAGCAATCAGCCCCAGCATTTT.

This rearrangement joins TRBV5-6 to TRBJ2-7; the match to TRBD1 covers 9 bases. The ends lost 3 bases at V and 5 bases at J; junction bases unmatched: 9. This CDR3 contains 15 residues. CDR1 and CDR2 (germline): SGHDT, YYEEEE. The CDR3 sequence is CASSYMGQGPHEQYF. As DNA, the CDR3 is TGTGCCAGCAGCTATATGGGACAGGGCCCCCACGAGCAGTACTTC. The whole variable domain, filled in from reference TRBV5-6 and TRBJ2-7, reads DAGVTQSPTHLIKTRGQQVTLRCSPKSGHDTVSWYQQALGQGPQFIFQYYEEEERQRGNFPDRFSGHQFPNYSSELNVNALLLGDSALYLCASSYMGQGPHEQYFGPGTRLTVT.